The 31 T cell receptor beta chains reported below all come from one sample, sequenced in a study of post-analysis software for immune sequencing data. Which antigens these TCRs recognize remains unknown. Study-level results: Five TRBV segments, TRBV5-6, TRBV5-1 and TRBV20-1 among them, were found more frequent in patients than controls.

Prepared libraries of TCR beta cDNA carried unique molecular identifiers. Via MiXCR, TCRdb re-called the PCR reads, giving one row per CDR3 protein. Here the sample spans approximately 730,000 distinct CDR3 sequences, 25% to 30% being singletons. The sample consisted of blood. The receptors derive from a girl between 10 and 17 years old with multiple sclerosis.

J is TRBJ2-1 and V is TRBV28; 9 positions match TRBD1. This CDR3 is 16 amino acids long. The germline V gene encodes CDR1 MDHEN and CDR2 SYDVKM. V shed 5 bases and J 2 bases; nucleotides not matched to a gene: 7. CDR3 DNA: TGTGCCAGCAGTGGGGGGGGACAGGGAGCCTACAATGAGCAGTTCTTC. It is translated as CASSGGGQGAYNEQFF.

The chain recombines TRBV7-2 with TRBJ2-1; 10 bases map to TRBD2. Germline V gene data show CDR1 as SGHTA and CDR2 as FQGNSA. The V and J ends lost 2 bases and 7 bases, in that order; junction bases with no gene match: 8. The CDR3 sequence is 16 residues long. The DNA for the CDR3 is TGTGCCAGCAGCTTACCGATGCTAGCGGGAGCAAATGAGCAGTTCTTC. Its protein product is CASSLPMLAGANEQFF.

This clonotype has ten or more counts. The rearrangement joins TRBV5-1 to TRBJ2-7; the match to TRBD1 covers 7 bases. CDR1 SGHRS and CDR2 YFSETQ come from the germline V gene. Trimming cost V 4 bases and J 3 bases; bases outside gene matches: 4. This CDR3 spans 13 amino acids. The CDR3 is CASSPGGFYEQYF. The CDR3 region has the DNA TGCGCCAGCAGCCCAGGGGGTTTCTACGAGCAGTACTTC.

The DNA of the CDR3 is TGCGCCAGCAGCCGGACGTGGCCCTACAATGAGCAGTTCTTC. This codes for CASSRTWPYNEQFF. V usage is TRBV5-1 and J usage is TRBJ2-1; no clear D. Trimming shortened V by 4 bases and J by 2 bases, and 10 bases separated the two germline ends. The CDR3 spans 14 residues. Germline V gene lookup returns CDR1 SGHRS and CDR2 YFSETQ.

This clonotype was detected only a few times. The chain is built from TRBV7-8 and TRBJ2-3; 15 nucleotides match TRBD2. The CDR3 has 17 residues. Trimming at V came to 1 base and at J to 5 bases, leaving 4 bases not matched to a gene. The germline V gene encodes CDR1 SGHVS and CDR2 FQNEAQ. The CDR3 protein is CASSLDAGLAGGDTQYF. The CDR3 DNA reads TGTGCCAGCAGCTTAGATGCGGGACTAGCGGGGGGAGATACGCAGTATTTT.

This clonotype has just a few counts. This chain uses TRBV7-9 with TRBJ2-5, with 8 bases that match TRBD1. From germline, CDR1 is SEHNR and CDR2 FQNEAQ (reference sequence). The CDR3 covers 15 residues. V trimming: 5 bases; J trimming: 2 bases; junction bases outside the gene matches: 7. CDR3: CASSNTQGGQETQYF. CDR3 DNA: TGTGCCAGCAGCAACACACAGGGGGGTCAAGAGACCCAGTACTTC.

This clonotype was observed a handful of times. The chain joins TRBV27 to TRBJ2-5, with D perhaps TRBD1 (6 bases). Between the trimmed V and J ends, which lost 7 bases and 0 bases, there was a span of 12 bases. There are 14 residues in the CDR3. Germline V gene sequence: CDR1 MNHEY, CDR2 SMNVEV (reference sequence). The CDR3 DNA follows: TGTGCCAGCACCACAGGGTCGTACCAAGAGACCCAGTACTTC. Protein product: CASTTGSYQETQYF.

This clonotype was observed a few times. The chain carries TRBV11-2 and TRBJ2-1; TRBD2 is a possible D gene (7 bases). The CDR3 extends over 14 amino acids. V dropped 4 bases and J dropped 9 bases, with 16 bases sitting between them. CDR1 and CDR2 (germline): SGHAT, FQNNGV. The CDR3 here is CASSYWGAGAEQFF. The CDR3 DNA follows: TGTGCCAGCAGCTATTGGGGGGCGGGGGCTGAGCAGTTCTTC.

The rearrangement joins TRBV5-1 to TRBJ1-6; D is unresolved. Trimming took 0 bases from V and 5 from J, leaving 3 bases between them. The CDR3 has 13 amino acids. Per the germline V gene, CDR1 is SGHRS and CDR2 is YFSETQ. The DNA for the CDR3 is TGCGCCAGCAGCTTGGACCATAATTCACCCCTCCACTTT. This sequence encodes CASSLDHNSPLHF.

On this clonotype: A junction boundary mismatches the germline segment, possibly from a read error. The chain is built from TRBV10-3 and TRBJ1-1; a weak D match, TRBD1 (6 bases). Germline V gives CDR1 ENHRY, CDR2 SYGVKD. This CDR3 has 14 amino acids. CDR3 amino acids: CAIGGGPGNTETFF. The CDR3 DNA reads TGTGCCATCGGGGGGGGCCCAGGGAACACTGAAACTTTCTTT.

There are many counts of this clonotype. Here the CDR3 DNA reads TGCAGCGTTGGGGGGGGATCCACAGATACGCAGTATTTT. Encoded protein: CSVGGGSTDTQYF. The rearrangement links TRBV29-1 to TRBJ2-3; 7 positions agree with TRBD2. This CDR3 is 13 amino acids long. Looked up from germline, CDR1 is SQVTM and CDR2 is ANQGSEA. After removal of 4 bases from V and 2 bases from J, the junction contained 3 bases not matched to a gene.

V usage is TRBV5-1 and J usage is TRBJ1-1, with unresolved D. The ends were cut back, 4 bases at V and 4 bases at J, with 14 bases in the middle. Germline V CDR1 and CDR2: SGHRS, YFSETQ. This CDR3 is 14 amino acids long. The CDR3 here is CASSRTGEGTEAFF. CDR3 nucleotide sequence: TGCGCCAGCAGCCGGACGGGCGAGGGCACTGAAGCTTTCTTT. The full variable domain, rest sourced from reference TRBV5-1 and TRBJ1-1, is KAGVTQTPRYLIKTRGQQVTLSCSPISGHRSVSWYQQTPGQGLQFLFEYFSETQRNKGNFPGRFSGRQFSNSRSEMNVSTLELGDSALYLCASSRTGEGTEAFFGQGTRLTVV.

This clonotype has more than one count but fewer than ten. V usage is TRBV20-1 and J usage is TRBJ2-4; no clear D gene. The germline gives CDR1 DFQATT, CDR2 SNEGSKA (reference sequence). The V and J ends lost 1 base and 0 bases respectively, with 19 bases between them. This CDR3 spans 18 amino acids. CDR3 coding DNA: TGCAGTGCTAGAGGGGCCATAATCGATACCATAGCCAAAAACATTCAGTACTTC. As protein: CSARGAIIDTIAKNIQYF.

In its sample, this clonotype was seen a few times. The chain couples TRBV7-2 to TRBJ2-1; 7 positions agree with TRBD1. The CDR3 sequence is 15 residues long. V lost 2 bases and J lost 6; bases outside the gene matches: 7. Germline V lookup: CDR1 SGHTA, CDR2 FQGNSA. The CDR3 spells CASSLMGQSSNEQFF. The CDR3, as DNA: TGTGCCAGCAGCTTAATGGGACAGTCTTCCAATGAGCAGTTCTTC.

The J gene is TRBJ1-5, the V gene TRBV27; D is possibly TRBD1 (6 bases). CDR1 is MNHEY and CDR2 is SMNVEV in the germline V gene (reference sequence). There are 14 residues in the CDR3. V was cut by 5 bases and J by 5 bases, with 13 bases left in between. CDR3 sequence (DNA): TGTGCCAGCAGTCCACAGGGAGGCGATCAGCCCCAGCATTTT. As protein: CASSPQGGDQPQHF.

With regard to this clonotype: The junction differs from germline at one of its ends, possibly a read error. This chain connects TRBV5-1 to TRBJ2-3; tentative D call: TRBD2 (5 bases). Looked up from germline, CDR1 is SGHRS and CDR2 is YFSETQ. There are 15 residues in the CDR3. The DNA of the CDR3 is TGCGCCAGCAGCTTCCGGGCCCCTAGCACGGATACGCAGTATTTT. Translation: CASSFRAPSTDTQYF.

This rearrangement joins TRBV28 to TRBJ2-4; D is unresolved. The germline CDR1 and CDR2 sequences are MDHEN and SYDVKM. The CDR3 totals 14 residues. Trimming took off 7 bases at V and 8 bases at J, with 18 bases between the two ends. The CDR3 nucleotides are TGTGCCAGCACCGAGGACCGCCAAACCGACATTCAGTACTTC. This encodes CASTEDRQTDIQYF. The whole variable domain, remainder taken from reference TRBV28 and TRBJ2-4, is DVKVTQSSRYLVKRTGEKVFLECVQDMDHENMFWYRQDPGLGLRLIYFSYDVKMKEKGDIPEGYSVSREKKERFSLILESASTNQTSMYLCASTEDRQTDIQYFGAGTRLSVL.

This clonotype was counted a few times. The chain combines TRBV7-2 with TRBJ1-4; D gene ambiguous. This CDR3 has 14 amino acids. Deletions cut 7 bases from V and 4 bases from J, with 13 bases between. The V gene's germline CDR1 is SGHTA and CDR2 FQGNSA. The CDR3 sequence: CASTPGVNNEKLFF. In DNA form, the CDR3 reads TGTGCCAGCACCCCGGGCGTCAATAATGAAAAACTGTTTTTT.

This clonotype was seen a few times. The chain links TRBV20-1 to TRBJ1-2; no clear D. V was cut by 3 bases and J by 8 bases, with 13 bases left in between. The CDR3 is 12 amino acids. Germline CDR1 and CDR2: DFQATT and SNEGSKA (reference sequence). The CDR3 is CSARSGWEGYTF. The CDR3 region has the DNA TGCAGTGCTAGGTCCGGGTGGGAGGGCTACACCTTC.

Here the CDR3 reads CSAPGTRTSDEQFF. CDR3 DNA: TGCAGTGCCCCCGGGACCCGAACGAGCGATGAGCAGTTCTTC. The rearrangement uses TRBV20-1 and TRBJ2-1, with D perhaps assigned TRBD1 or TRBD2 (5 bases each). Trimming removed 6 bases from V and 8 bases from J, with 20 bases in between. Germline V lookup: CDR1 DFQATT, CDR2 SNEGSKA (reference sequence). This CDR3 region has 14 residues.

The V gene is TRBV5-1, the J gene TRBJ1-5; weak D call: TRBD1 (5 bases). The CDR3 covers 18 residues. Germline V lookup: CDR1 SGHRS, CDR2 YFSETQ. Trimming removed 0 bases at V and 2 bases at J, with 18 bases between. CDR3 protein: CASSLGQPEVGGNQPQHF. Here the CDR3 DNA reads TGCGCCAGCAGCTTGGGTCAGCCCGAGGTGGGGGGCAATCAGCCCCAGCATTTT.

The table lists this clonotype with many counts. The V gene is TRBV15, the J gene TRBJ2-3, with TRBD2 as a possible D gene (6 bases). The CDR3 consists of 18 residues. Trimming shortened V by 0 bases and J by 0 bases, and 16 bases separated the two germline ends. Germline values: CDR1 LNHNV, CDR2 YYDKDF (reference sequence). Here the CDR3 reads CATSRDRRLESSTDTQYF. CDR3 DNA: TGTGCCACCAGCAGAGATCGCAGACTAGAGTCTAGCACAGATACGCAGTATTTT.

This clonotype came up a few times. The chain recombines TRBV29-1 with TRBJ2-7, with no clear D. V was clipped by 4 bases and J by 1 base, with 5 bases between them. The germline V gene encodes CDR1 SQVTM and CDR2 ANQGSEA. The CDR3 sequence is 11 residues long. CDR3 loop: CSVGFSYEQYF. In DNA form, the CDR3 reads TGCAGCGTTGGATTTTCCTACGAGCAGTACTTC.

The chain employs TRBV5-1 and TRBJ2-1, with 8 bases fitting TRBD2. CDR1 and CDR2 (germline): SGHRS, YFSETQ. Trimming at V came to 3 bases and at J to 9 bases, leaving 11 bases not matched to a gene. This CDR3 is built from 15 residues. The CDR3 DNA is TGCGCCAGCAGCTCCCCCGGGACTAGTATAGCTGAGCAGTTCTTC. As protein: CASSSPGTSIAEQFF.

The V call is TRBV10-3, the J call TRBJ1-1; D not resolved. Between the trimmed V and J ends, which lost 2 bases and 5 bases, there was a span of 9 bases. CDR1 is ENHRY and CDR2 is SYGVKD in the germline V gene. The CDR3 loop spans 13 amino acids. As DNA, the CDR3 is TGTGCCATCAGTGAGCTAGGGATAACTGAAGCTTTCTTT. Its protein product is CAISELGITEAFF.

This clonotype was detected once. This chain joins TRBV4-3 and TRBJ2-3; 8 bases agree with TRBD2. The CDR3 loop spans 16 amino acids. Trimming removed 0 bases from V and 6 bases from J; junction bases left unmatched: 8. CDR1 and CDR2 (germline): LGHNA, YSLEER. The CDR3 coding sequence is TGCGCCAGCAGCCAAGAGTCCGGGAGGGCCGGGGATACGCAGTATTTT. Translating it yields CASSQESGRAGDTQYF.

This clonotype was seen a few times. The chain links TRBV7-2 to TRBJ2-3; 8 bases are a match to TRBD2. The trim removed 4 bases at V and 2 bases at J, leaving 8 bases unmatched. The CDR3 runs 16 residues. Germline CDR1 SGHTA, CDR2 FQGNSA. The CDR3, as DNA: TGTGCCAGCAGCTCTTACAGACTAGCGAACACAGATACGCAGTATTTT. Protein: CASSSYRLANTDTQYF.

This clonotype occurred many times. This chain joins TRBV10-3 and TRBJ2-1; D not certain. The germline V gene has CDR1 ENHRY and CDR2 SYGVKD. Trimming took 4 bases from V and 5 from J, leaving 9 bases between them. This CDR3 spans 13 amino acids. This CDR3 is CAISGLRDNEQFF. The CDR3 nucleotides are TGTGCCATCAGTGGTCTCCGGGACAATGAGCAGTTCTTC.

Only a few counts were recorded for this clonotype. V usage is TRBV4-1 and J usage is TRBJ2-1, with a possible D match to TRBD1 (6 bases). The germline V gene encodes CDR1 MGHRA and CDR2 YSYEKL. CDR3 length equals 15 residues. Trimming shortened V by 0 bases and J by 8 bases, and 14 bases separated the two germline ends. The CDR3 DNA reads as TGCGCCAGCAGCCAAGAGACAGGACCCCGCGATGAGCAGTTCTTC. Protein product: CASSQETGPRDEQFF.

The J gene is TRBJ2-7, the V gene TRBV28; D possibly corresponds to TRBD1 (5 bases). Germline assignment: CDR1 MDHEN and CDR2 SYDVKM. V was trimmed by 2 bases and J by 1 base, leaving 18 bases between them. The CDR3 length is 17 residues. In DNA form, the CDR3 reads TGTGCCAGCAGTTTAGCGACAGTACCCGTTGGGTCCTACGAGCAGTACTTC. Its translation: CASSLATVPVGSYEQYF.

This clonotype was seen a handful of times. The chain couples TRBV7-2 to TRBJ2-6; D possibly matches TRBD1 or TRBD2 (5 bases each). CDR3 length: 17 residues. The germline V gene encodes CDR1 SGHTA and CDR2 FQGNSA. The germline V and J ends were trimmed by 3 bases and 0 bases, with 12 bases remaining between them. This CDR3 reads CASSFRRGTSGANVLTF. Written as DNA, the CDR3 is TGTGCCAGCAGCTTCCGCCGGGGCACCTCTGGGGCCAACGTCCTGACTTTC.